The entry below gives a single T cell receptor beta chain sequence along with its context. This entry is derived from a study of T cells in Graves' hyperthyroidism and ophthalmopathy. V trimming: 3 bases; J trimming: 9 bases; junction bases outside the gene matches: 12. Germline CDR1 is MGHRA and CDR2 is YSYEKL. The CDR3 length is 16 residues. Template material for amplifying TCR beta CDR3 regions consisted of RNA transcripts. A first-round RT-PCR of the TCR CDR3 used the HTBI primer set. TCRdb processed the multiplex PCR reads anew with MiXCR; each CDR3 protein has one entry. The table shows approximately 400,000 distinct CDR3 sequences, with 14% to 15% occurring only once.

Sequenced sample: blood. The sequence was obtained from a woman in her twenties or thirties with Graves' hyperthyroidism. The chain is built from TRBV4-1 and TRBJ1-5, with TRBD1 matching over 9 bases. For the CDR3, the DNA is TGCGCCAGCAGCCAGGACACCGGGACAGGGTTGTTGCCCCAGCATTTT. Its translation is CASSQDTGTGLLPQHF.